The rows below give T cell receptor beta chains drawn from one sample of a study of neurological immune-mediated disorders. TCRdb fed the 5' RACE reads into MiXCR, producing one record per CDR3 protein. The data contain about 21,000 distinct CDR3 sequences, more than 14% of them seen just once; the ten biggest clones take up around 16%. Sequences were obtained from PBMCs. Receptors originate from a female donor with HTLV-1-associated myelopathy (HAM/TSP). The CDR3 runs from the conserved cysteine through the conserved F or W. Each record gives: V gene, D gene, clone size, J gene, CDR3 protein, CDR3 DNA. A D gene is named only where the DNA matches it firmly. Clone size is shown for a subset of rows, as once, few, many or a class of expanded clone.

>TRBV27|TRBD1|medium-sized|TRBJ1-6
CASSLLGQGASPLHF
TGTGCCAGCAGTTTACTCGGACAGGGTGCTTCACCCCTCCACTTT
>TRBV20-1|TRBD2|many|TRBJ2-5
CSARDPSGNQETQYF
TGCAGTGCTAGAGATCCTAGCGGGAACCAAGAGACCCAGTACTTC
>TRBV20-1|NA|many|TRBJ2-7
CSARGGRYSYEQYF
TGCAGTGCTAGAGGTGGACGCTACTCCTACGAGCAGTACTTC
>TRBV15|TRBD1|many|TRBJ2-5
CATSREGTEETQYF
TGTGCCACCAGCAGAGAGGGGACAGAAGAGACCCAGTACTTC
>TRBV28|NA|many|TRBJ2-7
CASSFRTLTYEQYF
TGTGCCAGCAGTTTCAGAACCCTCACCTACGAGCAGTACTTC
>TRBV25-1|TRBD2|NA|TRBJ2-5
CASKIAGETQYF
TGTGCCAGCAAAATAGCGGGAGAGACCCAGTACTTC
>TRBV10-3|TRBD1|few|TRBJ1-6
CAISETPTGLGSPLHF
TGTGCCATCAGTGAGACACCGACAGGGCTGGGCTCACCCCTCCACTTT
>TRBV5-5|NA|many|TRBJ1-2
CASSLALEGWGGYTF
TGTGCCAGCAGCTTGGCCCTCGAGGGGTGGGGCGGCTACACCTTC
>TRBV3-1|NA|many|TRBJ1-2
CASSQWAFNYGYTF
TGTGCCAGCAGCCAATGGGCCTTTAACTATGGCTACACCTTC
>TRBV20-1|NA|many|TRBJ2-7
CSARLAYEQYF
TGCAGTGCTAGATTGGCCTACGAGCAGTACTTC
>TRBV5-1|TRBD1|NA|TRBJ2-3
CASSLGDRDTHTDTQYF
TGCGCCAGCAGCTTGGGGGACAGGGACACCCACACAGATACGCAGTATTTT
>TRBV10-1|TRBD2|medium-sized|TRBJ2-5
CASSVTSGRRETQYF
TGCGCCAGCAGTGTGACTAGCGGGAGACGAGAGACCCAGTACTTC
>TRBV6-6|TRBD1|many|TRBJ2-1
CASRGQGAPRGSYNEQFF
TGTGCCAGCAGGGGACAGGGGGCGCCTCGAGGATCCTACAATGAGCAGTTCTTC
>TRBV7-3|TRBD1|many|TRBJ2-1
CASSSGQGAYNEQFF
TGTGCCAGCAGCTCGGGACAGGGGGCCTACAATGAGCAGTTCTTC
>TRBV10-2|TRBD2|many|TRBJ2-7
CASTGTSYEQYF
TGCGCCAGCACCGGGACTAGCTACGAGCAGTACTTC
>TRBV15|NA|NA|TRBJ1-1
CATGRAGANTEAFF
TGTGCCACCGGTAGAGCAGGCGCGAACACTGAAGCTTTCTTT
>TRBV5-1|TRBD2|many|TRBJ2-1
CASSPGPQGTRGANEQFF
TGCGCCAGCAGCCCCGGGCCTCAGGGTACGCGGGGGGCCAATGAGCAGTTCTTC
>TRBV5-1|TRBD1|many|TRBJ2-7
CASSRDRGLEEQYF
TGCGCCAGCAGCCGGGACAGGGGGCTCGAAGAGCAGTACTTC
>TRBV7-2|TRBD1|many|TRBJ2-5
CASSFSPRTGRETQYF
TGTGCCAGCAGCTTTTCCCCGAGGACAGGAAGAGAGACCCAGTACTTC
>TRBV5-1|NA|many|TRBJ2-3
CASSFLDQTDTQYF
TGCGCCAGCAGCTTCTTGGACCAGACAGATACGCAGTATTTT
>TRBV20-1|TRBD1|many|TRBJ1-1
CSARARQGVNTEAFF
TGCAGTGCTAGAGCCCGACAGGGAGTGAACACTGAAGCTTTCTTT
>TRBV6-6|TRBD1|many|TRBJ1-6
CASSPRPGTGHSPLHF
TGTGCCAGCAGTCCCCGCCCCGGGACAGGGCATTCACCCCTCCACTTT
>TRBV12-3/TRBV12-4|TRBD1|NA|TRBJ2-4
CASSLVAGGLAKNIQYF
TGTGCCAGCAGTTTAGTGGCAGGGGGCCTAGCCAAAAACATTCAGTACTTC
>TRBV5-1|NA|many|TRBJ2-3
CASSPQGSSSTDTQYF
TGCGCCAGCAGCCCTCAGGGGTCCTCTAGCACAGATACGCAGTATTTT
>TRBV2|TRBD1|NA|TRBJ2-5
CASSERLGGPGDRGRGETQYF
TGTGCCAGCAGTGAGCGGTTAGGGGGCCCCGGGGACAGGGGGCGTGGAGAGACCCAGTACTTC
>TRBV11-2|NA|many|TRBJ1-6
CASSLERGPNSPLHF
TGTGCCAGCAGCTTAGAAAGGGGCCCTAATTCACCCCTCCACTTT
>TRBV7-9|TRBD2|NA|TRBJ2-5
CASSTSGKETQYF
TGTGCCAGCAGCACTAGCGGAAAAGAGACCCAGTACTTC
>TRBV5-5|NA|many|TRBJ2-7
CASSFRAGLSYEQYF
TGTGCCAGCAGCTTTCGGGCAGGACTATCCTACGAGCAGTACTTC
>TRBV19|TRBD1|many|TRBJ2-1
CASSILDRSNEQFF
TGTGCCAGTAGTATATTGGACAGGAGTAATGAACAGTTCTTC
>TRBV4-1|NA|medium-sized|TRBJ2-2
CASSQEAGELFF
TGCGCCAGCAGCCAAGAGGCCGGGGAGCTGTTTTTT
>TRBV5-1|NA|medium-sized|TRBJ2-7
CASSFGQTYEQYF
TGCGCCAGCAGCTTTGGACAGACCTACGAGCAGTACTTC
>TRBV5-1|TRBD2|many|TRBJ2-5
CASSLGLAAETQYF
TGCGCCAGCAGCTTGGGACTAGCGGCAGAGACCCAGTACTTC
>TRBV7-9|NA|many|TRBJ2-1
CASSPSPSNEQFF
TGTGCCAGCAGCCCAAGTCCTAGCAATGAGCAGTTCTTC
>TRBV14|NA|many|TRBJ2-5
CASSRGDIQETQYF
TGTGCCAGCAGCCGCGGGGACATCCAAGAGACCCAGTACTTC
>TRBV20-1|NA|medium-sized|TRBJ2-7
CSARDFNRAGNYEQYF
TGCAGTGCTAGAGATTTTAACAGGGCGGGCAACTACGAGCAGTACTTC
>TRBV7-6|NA|many|TRBJ2-7
CASSLTEDARYEQYF
TGTGCCAGCAGCCTCACAGAGGATGCGCGCTACGAGCAGTACTTC
>TRBV10-3|TRBD1|many|TRBJ2-7
CAISELTLGQGADEQYF
TGTGCCATCAGTGAGCTAACCCTCGGACAGGGGGCGGACGAGCAGTACTTC
>TRBV20-1|NA|many|TRBJ1-1
CSASQEFNTEAFF
TGCAGTGCTTCACAGGAATTTAACACTGAAGCTTTCTTT
>TRBV6-1|TRBD2|many|TRBJ2-3
CASSEEAGGTTQYF
TGTGCCAGCAGTGAAGAAGCGGGGGGGACTACGCAGTATTTT
>TRBV4-2|NA|NA|TRBJ1-2
CASSQDLGGDYGYTF
TGTGCCAGCAGCCAAGATCTGGGAGGTGACTATGGCTACACCTTC
>TRBV10-3|TRBD2|many|TRBJ2-3
CAISEGLAITDTQYF
TGTGCCATCAGTGAGGGACTAGCGATCACAGATACGCAGTATTTT
>TRBV9|NA|NA|TRBJ2-5
CASSVLPF
TGTGCCAGCAGCGTTCTTCCTTTC
>TRBV5-1|NA|many|TRBJ1-2
CASSPRPDSYGYTF
TGCGCCAGCAGCCCCAGACCGGACAGCTATGGCTACACCTTC
>TRBV20-1|NA|many|TRBJ1-5
CSARDPLNQPQHF
TGCAGTGCTAGGGACCCCCTCAATCAGCCCCAGCATTTT
>TRBV20-1|NA|many|TRBJ2-1
CSARGSHNEQFF
TGCAGTGCTAGAGGCAGCCACAATGAGCAGTTCTTC
>TRBV20-1|TRBD2|many|TRBJ2-1
CSARDGGRAGYEQFF
TGCAGTGCTAGAGATGGCGGGAGGGCCGGGTATGAGCAGTTCTTC
>TRBV20-1|TRBD1|many|TRBJ2-7
CSASKGAGSDEQYF
TGCAGTGCTAGTAAGGGGGCCGGGTCGGACGAGCAGTACTTC
>TRBV20-1|TRBD1|medium-sized|TRBJ1-5
CSAKISGTGHQPQHF
TGCAGTGCTAAGATCTCCGGGACAGGGCATCAGCCCCAGCATTTT
>TRBV5-1|NA|many|TRBJ2-5
CASSLSFVGTGGETQYF
TGCGCCAGCAGCTTGTCGTTTGTGGGCACCGGAGGGGAGACCCAGTACTTC
>TRBV20-1|NA|many|TRBJ1-5
CSARPRDDQPQHF
TGCAGTGCTAGACCCAGGGATGATCAGCCCCAGCATTTT
>TRBV20-1|TRBD1|many|TRBJ2-1
CSANGQGYNEQFF
TGCAGTGCCAACGGACAGGGCTACAATGAGCAGTTCTTC
>TRBV5-1|TRBD1|NA|TRBJ2-7
CASSWGTGFEEQYF
TGCGCCAGCAGCTGGGGGACAGGTTTTGAGGAGCAGTACTTC
>TRBV30|TRBD1|many|TRBJ2-5
CAWSLTGGKGETQYF
TGTGCCTGGAGTTTGACAGGGGGCAAAGGAGAGACCCAGTACTTC
>TRBV7-9|TRBD1|many|TRBJ1-6
CASSKTGTGGTPLHF
TGTGCCAGCAGCAAAACCGGGACAGGGGGAACACCCCTCCACTTT
>TRBV7-9|TRBD1|many|TRBJ2-6
CASSPATGGYVLTF
TGTGCCAGCAGCCCGGCGACAGGGGGCTACGTCCTGACTTTC
>TRBV20-1|NA|NA|TRBJ2-1
CSAASETGNNEQFF
TGCAGTGCTGCTTCCGAGACAGGTAACAATGAGCAGTTCTTC
>TRBV5-1|TRBD2|many|TRBJ2-1
CASSSGAGGYNEQFF
TGCGCCAGCAGTTCAGGGGCGGGGGGGTACAATGAGCAGTTCTTC